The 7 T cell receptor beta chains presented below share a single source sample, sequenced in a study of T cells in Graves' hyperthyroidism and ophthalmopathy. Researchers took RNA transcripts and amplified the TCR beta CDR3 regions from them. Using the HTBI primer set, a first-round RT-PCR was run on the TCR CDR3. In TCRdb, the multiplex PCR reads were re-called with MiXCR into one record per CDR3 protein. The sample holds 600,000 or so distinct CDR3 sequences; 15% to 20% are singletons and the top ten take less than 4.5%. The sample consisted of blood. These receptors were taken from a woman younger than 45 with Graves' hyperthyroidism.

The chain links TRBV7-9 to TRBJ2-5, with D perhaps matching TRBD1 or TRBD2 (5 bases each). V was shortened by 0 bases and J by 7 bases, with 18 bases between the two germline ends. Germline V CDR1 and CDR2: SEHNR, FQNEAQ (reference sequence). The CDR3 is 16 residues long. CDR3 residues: CASSLADGPLGRTQYF. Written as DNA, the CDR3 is TGTGCCAGCAGCTTAGCGGACGGACCCTTGGGACGGACCCAGTACTTC. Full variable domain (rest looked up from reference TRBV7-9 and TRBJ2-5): DTGVSQNPRHKITKRGQNVTFRCDPISEHNRLYWYRQTLGQGPEFLTYFQNEAQLEKSRLLSDRFSAERPKGSFSTLEIQRTEQGDSAMYLCASSLADGPLGRTQYFGPGTRLLVL.

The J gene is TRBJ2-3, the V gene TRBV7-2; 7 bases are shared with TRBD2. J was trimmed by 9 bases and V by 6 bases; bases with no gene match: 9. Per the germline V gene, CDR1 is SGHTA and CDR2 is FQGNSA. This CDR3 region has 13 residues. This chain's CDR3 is CASSHFRRETQYF. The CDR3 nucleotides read TGTGCCAGCAGTCACTTCCGGCGGGAGACGCAGTATTTT. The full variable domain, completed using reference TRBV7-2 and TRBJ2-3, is GAGVSQSPSNKVTEKGKDVELRCDPISGHTALYWYRQSLGQGLEFLIYFQGNSAPDKSGLPSDRFSAERTGGSVSTLTIQRTQQEDSAVYLCASSHFRRETQYFGPGTRLTVL.

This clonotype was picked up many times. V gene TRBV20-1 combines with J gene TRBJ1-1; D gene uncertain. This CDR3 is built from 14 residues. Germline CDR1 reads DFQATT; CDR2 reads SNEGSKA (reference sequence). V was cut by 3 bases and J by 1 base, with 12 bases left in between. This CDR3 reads CSASSFFGNTEAFF. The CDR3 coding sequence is TGCAGTGCTAGTAGTTTTTTCGGGAACACTGAAGCTTTCTTT.

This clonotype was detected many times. For the CDR3, the DNA is TGTGCCAGCAGCCCAGACCGGTCCCCTGGGGGATATGGCTACACCTTC. Its protein is CASSPDRSPGGYGYTF. The V and J genes are TRBV7-2 and TRBJ1-2; perhaps TRBD1 as D (5 bases). Germline CDR1 and CDR2: SGHTA and FQGNSA. The CDR3 extends over 16 amino acids. V was shortened by 5 bases and J by 5 bases, with 21 bases between the two germline ends.

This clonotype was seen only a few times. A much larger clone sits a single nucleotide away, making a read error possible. CDR3 coding DNA: TGTGCCAGCAGTTTAGGGGCCGCCTATAGCTACACCTTC. Its translation is CASSLGAAYSYTF. The rearrangement links TRBV27 to TRBJ1-2; TRBD1 might be the D (5 bases). CDR3 length equals 13 residues. Germline CDR1 and CDR2: MNHEY and SMNVEV (reference sequence).

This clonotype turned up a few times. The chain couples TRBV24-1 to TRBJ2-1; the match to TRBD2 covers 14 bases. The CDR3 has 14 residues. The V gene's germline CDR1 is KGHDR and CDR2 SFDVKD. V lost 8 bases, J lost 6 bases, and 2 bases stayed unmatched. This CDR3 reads CATTTSGGGNEQFF. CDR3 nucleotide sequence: TGTGCCACCACGACTAGCGGGGGGGGCAATGAGCAGTTCTTC.

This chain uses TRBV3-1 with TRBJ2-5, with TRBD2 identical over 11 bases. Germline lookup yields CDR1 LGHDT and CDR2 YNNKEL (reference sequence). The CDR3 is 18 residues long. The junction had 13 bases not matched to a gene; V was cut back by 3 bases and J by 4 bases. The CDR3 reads CASSQGLVAGGPGETQYF. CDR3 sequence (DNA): TGTGCCAGCAGCCAGGGGTTGGTAGCGGGAGGGCCGGGAGAGACCCAGTACTTC.